This T cell receptor beta chain was sequenced in a study of regulatory T cells in long-lasting Graves disease. In the case of this clonotype: A much larger clone sits a single nucleotide away, making a read error possible.

Looked up from germline, CDR1 is MDHEN and CDR2 is SYDVKM. This CDR3 has 12 residues. V lost 2 bases and J 5 bases, leaving 6 bases between the germline ends. The time point denotes: persistent/refractory GD, antithyroid drugs over 5 years with positive TRAb. Isolated PBMC RNA provided the starting material for the TCR library. According to the study, TCR beta libraries were built with iRepertoire HTBI primers and CDR3-region Arm-PCR. TCRdb reprocessed the multiplex PCR reads with MiXCR, giving one entry per CDR3 protein. Here the sample spans over 650,000 distinct CDR3 sequences, about 32% being singletons.

This receptor was obtained from a female donor with Graves disease. This chain joins TRBV28 and TRBJ1-2, with D uncertain. The sequenced sample was peripheral blood mononuclear cells (PBMCs), obtained when the disease was refractory, from a patient treated with antithyroid drugs. This chain's CDR3 is CASSLQLYGYTF. The CDR3 region has the DNA TGTGCCAGCAGTTTACAGCTGTATGGCTACACCTTC.